This TCR beta chain is drawn from a study of blood T cell repertoires in COVID-19. Libraries were prepared by immunoSEQ multiplex PCR; TCRdb keeps only in-frame clonotypes and omits some of them. The data hold around 170,000 clones, with under 90% observed a single time. This sequence was found in a woman between 50 and 59 years old who had recovered from COVID-19. Sequenced input: PBMCs or T cells enriched from blood (not recorded which).

DNA for the CDR3: TGTGCCAGCAGCTCCACGACAGGGCCGAACACTGAAGCTTTCTTT. Its protein is CASSSTTGPNTEAFF. The chain carries TRBV7-3 and TRBJ1-1, with 7 bases identical to TRBD1. CDR3 size: 15 residues. Germline V gene lookup returns CDR1 SGHTA and CDR2 FQGTGA. The ends lost 4 bases at V and 1 base at J; junction bases unmatched: 6.